The subject of this entry is one TCR beta chain. Its specificity is unknown. This sample was taken from a study of beta chain features in type 1 diabetes. About the study: Patients did not differ from healthy donors in age, gender or cell yield.

Based on CD45RO/CCR7/CD25/CD127/CD95/CD27, CD4+ regulatory, stem cell-like memory, naive and central memory cells were sorted. Over 95% purity was reached by all sorted populations. Germline lookup yields CDR1 SQVTM and CDR2 ANQGSEA. Trimming shortened V by 2 bases and J by 0 bases, and 11 bases separated the two germline ends. This CDR3 is built from 15 residues. Study-wide results and limits: Type 1 diabetes patients showed a moderate but significant shortening of TCRB CDR3s in all four CD4+ subsets.

Isolated RNA was reverse transcribed in full, so expressed TCRB transcripts were sequenced. The assay was immunoSEQ multiplex PCR, and TCRdb's table has in-frame clones only and misses some. The data contain a few hundred thousand clones, roughly 14% of them seen just once; the ten biggest clones take up less than 0.04%. Sequencing input: naive CD4+ T cells from blood. The receptor was isolated from a young man in good health. The V and J genes are TRBV29-1 and TRBJ2-4; D is uncertain. The CDR3 nucleotides are TGCAGCGTTGAAATCCCACTTATAGCCAAAAACATTCAGTACTTC. It codes for CSVEIPLIAKNIQYF.